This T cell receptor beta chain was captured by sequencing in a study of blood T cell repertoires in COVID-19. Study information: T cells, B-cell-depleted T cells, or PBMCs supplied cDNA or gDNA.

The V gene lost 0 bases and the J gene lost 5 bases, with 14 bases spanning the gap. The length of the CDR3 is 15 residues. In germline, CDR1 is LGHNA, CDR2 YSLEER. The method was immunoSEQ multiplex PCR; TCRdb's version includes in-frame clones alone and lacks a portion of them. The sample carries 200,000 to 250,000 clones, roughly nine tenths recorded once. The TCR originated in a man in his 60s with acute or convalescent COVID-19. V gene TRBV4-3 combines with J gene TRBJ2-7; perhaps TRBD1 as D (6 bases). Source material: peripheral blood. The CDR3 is CASSQERQGSNEQYF. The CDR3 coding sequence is TGCGCCAGCAGCCAAGAACGGCAGGGGAGCAACGAGCAGTACTTC.